Presented here are 7 T cell receptor beta chains from one specimen sequenced in a study of T cells in Graves' hyperthyroidism and ophthalmopathy. RNA transcripts provided the source from which TCR beta CDR3 regions were amplified. With the HTBI primer set, the TCR CDR3 went through a first round of RT-PCR. TCRdb called the multiplex PCR reads again in MiXCR, with one record for every CDR3 protein. Counted here are more than 500,000 distinct CDR3 sequences, about 16% occurring once; the ten biggest clones make up around 28%. Sequencing was performed on blood. The source is a woman in her 30s with Graves' ophthalmopathy.

The chain recombines TRBV29-1 with TRBJ2-2; D gene unclear. V was pared by 4 bases and J by 5 bases, with 11 bases between. The CDR3 contains 13 residues. CDR1 is SQVTM and CDR2 is ANQGSEA in the germline V gene. For the CDR3, the DNA is TGCAGCGTTGGTGTAATATTAACCGGGGAGCTGTTTTTT. Amino acid sequence: CSVGVILTGELFF.

The sample holds many counts of this clonotype. The CDR3 nucleotides read TGTGCCAGCACCCCCCACACCGGGGAGCTGTTTTTT. It translates to CASTPHTGELFF. The rearrangement links TRBV2 to TRBJ2-2, with D unresolved. The V gene's germline CDR1 is SNHLY and CDR2 FYNNEI. The CDR3 sequence is 12 residues long. V lost 7 bases to trimming and J lost 3 bases, with 6 bases between them.

This clonotype was detected many times. The chain combines TRBV20-1 with TRBJ2-3; 7 nucleotides match TRBD2. The germline V gene encodes CDR1 DFQATT and CDR2 SNEGSKA (reference sequence). The CDR3 extends over 14 amino acids. Trimming removed 7 bases from V and 6 bases from J; junction bases left unmatched: 13. The CDR3 sequence: CSVSAGSWQDTQYF. Here the CDR3 DNA reads TGCAGTGTCTCAGCGGGATCTTGGCAGGATACGCAGTATTTT.

V and J are TRBV28 and TRBJ2-7; D is possibly TRBD2 (6 bases). Germline lookup yields CDR1 MDHEN and CDR2 SYDVKM. Trimming cost V 0 bases and J 2 bases, with 11 bases left between them. This CDR3 has 15 residues. The CDR3 loop reads CASSLWGSGPYEQYF. CDR3 DNA: TGTGCCAGCAGTTTATGGGGAAGCGGGCCCTACGAGCAGTACTTC. The variable domain in full, completed from reference TRBV28 and TRBJ2-7, reads DVKVTQSSRYLVKRTGEKVFLECVQDMDHENMFWYRQDPGLGLRLIYFSYDVKMKEKGDIPEGYSVSREKKERFSLILESASTNQTSMYLCASSLWGSGPYEQYFGPGTRLTVT.

The table lists this clonotype with many counts. This chain uses TRBV5-1 with TRBJ2-1; 9 nucleotides align to TRBD2. The germline V gene encodes CDR1 SGHRS and CDR2 YFSETQ. With V trimmed by 0 bases and J by 7 bases, 8 bases remained unmatched. The CDR3 totals 16 residues. CDR3 residues: CASSLAGYSGSNEQFF. CDR3 sequence (DNA): TGCGCCAGCAGCTTGGCTGGGTATAGCGGGAGTAATGAGCAGTTCTTC.

This clonotype was observed many times. V and J are TRBV28 and TRBJ2-7; 8 bases match TRBD2. CDR1 and CDR2 from the germline V gene are MDHEN and SYDVKM. This CDR3 spans 14 amino acids. The ends lost 3 bases at V and 7 bases at J; junction bases unmatched: 8. CDR3 DNA sequence: TGTGCCAGCAGTTTTACTAGCGGCTTTAGAGAGCAGTACTTC. The encoded protein is CASSFTSGFREQYF.

The chain joins TRBV6-1 to TRBJ1-2; TRBD1 aligns across 7 bases. The CDR3 sequence is 11 residues long. The junction had 2 bases not matched to a gene; V was cut back by 6 bases and J by 7 bases. Germline CDR1 MNHNS, CDR2 SASEGT. CDR3 sequence: CASRDRSGYTF. The CDR3 DNA follows: TGTGCCAGCAGGGACAGGTCTGGCTACACCTTC.